This TCR beta chain was recovered during a study of ipilimumab plus nivolumab after autologous stem cell transplantation. Overall study: The DLBCL group included primary refractory and relapsed cases. Study outcomes and limitations: TCR repertoire, Treg phenotype and gut microbiota reportedly support more study of this approach.

The CDR3 length is 14 residues. The germline CDR1 and CDR2 sequences are SQVTM and ANQGSEA. Patients got ipilimumab 1 mg/kg beginning 14 to 28 days post-transplant. Assay used: immunoSEQ multiplex PCR; TCRdb lists only in-frame clones, some missing. The sample yields around 21,000 clones, 77% seen once. Comments on this clone: The antigen is unknown. The germline gene is not matched at one end of the junction; a read error may be the cause.

This TCR came from a male donor with diffuse large B-cell lymphoma. Sample: PBMCs, taken in a trial of ipilimumab plus nivolumab as post-transplant consolidation. The chain recombines TRBV29-1 with TRBJ2-7, with D perhaps TRBD1 (6 bases). The CDR3 here is CSVEGPDRPYEQYF. In DNA form, the CDR3 reads TGCAGCGTCGAAGGGCCCGACAGGCCCTACGAGCAGTACTTC.